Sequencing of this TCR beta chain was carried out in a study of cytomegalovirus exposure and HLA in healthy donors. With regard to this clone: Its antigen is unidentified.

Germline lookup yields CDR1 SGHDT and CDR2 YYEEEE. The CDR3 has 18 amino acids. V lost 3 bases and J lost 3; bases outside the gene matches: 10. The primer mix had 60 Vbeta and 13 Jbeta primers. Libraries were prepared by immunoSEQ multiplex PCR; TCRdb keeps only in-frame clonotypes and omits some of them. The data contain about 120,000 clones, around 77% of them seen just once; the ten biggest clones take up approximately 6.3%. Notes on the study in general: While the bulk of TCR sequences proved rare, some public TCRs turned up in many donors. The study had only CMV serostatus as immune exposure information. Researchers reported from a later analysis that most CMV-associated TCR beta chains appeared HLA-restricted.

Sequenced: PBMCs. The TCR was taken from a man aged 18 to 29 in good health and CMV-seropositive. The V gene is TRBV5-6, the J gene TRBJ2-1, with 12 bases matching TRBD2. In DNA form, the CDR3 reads TGTGCCAGCAGCTCGGGACTAGCGGGTTGGGGTTACTACAATGAGCAGTTCTTC. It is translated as CASSSGLAGWGYYNEQFF. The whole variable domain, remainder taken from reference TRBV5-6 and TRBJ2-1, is DAGVTQSPTHLIKTRGQQVTLRCSPKSGHDTVSWYQQALGQGPQFIFQYYEEEERQRGNFPDRFSGHQFPNYSSELNVNALLLGDSALYLCASSSGLAGWGYYNEQFFGPGTRLTVL.